This T cell receptor (beta chain) was profiled in a study of T cells in Graves' hyperthyroidism and ophthalmopathy. Study in general: At initial diagnosis, before any treatment had begun, peripheral blood was obtained.

The CDR3 has 15 residues. Deletions cut 3 bases from V and 6 bases from J, with 12 bases between. TCR beta CDR3 regions were amplified from RNA. With the HTBI primer set, the TCR CDR3 went through a first round of RT-PCR. MiXCR, run by TCRdb on the multiplex PCR reads, gives a single entry per CDR3 protein. Of about 480,000 distinct CDR3 sequences listed, about an eighth are singletons. This clonotype has a count of ten or more. This chain uses TRBV12-3 or TRBV12-4 with TRBJ1-6; D is unclear. Sequencing input: blood. The source is a woman aged 18-30 years with Graves' hyperthyroidism. The DNA of the CDR3 is TGTGCCAGCAGTTTGTCGGGTCCCTCTAATTCACCCCTCCACTTT. Translated, it gives CASSLSGPSNSPLHF.